A selection of T cell receptor beta chains follows, all from one sample in a study of cytomegalovirus exposure and HLA in healthy donors. Here immunoSEQ multiplex PCR was the method, and the copy in TCRdb shows in-frame clones only, minus some. This table has 170,000 or so clones, 78% appearing once. The sample was PBMCs. These receptor sequences come from a woman between 40 and 50 years old in good health and CMV-seronegative. CDR3s include the opening cysteine and the closing phenylalanine or tryptophan. The D gene is left open where the match is weak. Clone size is shown for a subset of rows, as once, few, many or a class of expanded clone.

V,J,size,D,CDR3,DNA
TRBV28,TRBJ1-5,once,-,CASTPGGASNQPQHF,TGTGCCAGCACCCCTGGAGGGGCAAGCAATCAGCCCCAGCATTTT
TRBV5-4,TRBJ1-2,-,-,CASRTGQSYGYTF,TGTGCCAGCAGGACGGGACAATCCTATGGCTACACCTTC
TRBV19,TRBJ1-4,-,-,CASSMTATNEKLFF,TGTGCCAGTAGTATGACAGCCACTAATGAAAAACTGTTTTTT
TRBV2,TRBJ2-3,-,TRBD1,CASRRDRSDTQYF,TGTGCCAGCAGGCGGGACAGGTCAGATACGCAGTATTTT
TRBV29-1,TRBJ2-6,-,-,CSAKGQNSGANVLTF,TGCAGCGCGAAAGGACAAAACTCTGGGGCCAACGTCCTGACTTTC
TRBV5-4,TRBJ2-7,few,TRBD2,CASSSGLAGGPNF,TGTGCCAGCAGCTCTGGACTAGCGGGCGGCCCGAACTTC
TRBV5-1,TRBJ1-1,-,-,CASRTGTNTEAFF,TGCGCCAGCAGGACAGGCACTAACACTGAAGCTTTCTTT
TRBV6-1,TRBJ2-1,-,TRBD1,CASRMGQGAYNEQFF,TGTGCCAGCAGAATGGGACAGGGGGCCTACAATGAGCAGTTCTTC
TRBV5-1,TRBJ1-6,-,-,CASSLDPVLGHTNSPLHF,TGCGCCAGCAGCTTGGACCCAGTGCTGGGACACACTAATTCACCCCTCCACTTT
TRBV5-1,TRBJ1-2,-,-,CASSYGSTTLANYGYTF,TGCGCCAGCAGCTACGGGTCAACGACGTTAGCTAACTATGGCTACACCTTC
TRBV9,TRBJ2-7,-,TRBD1,CASSLRTGGSQDSYEQYF,TGTGCCAGCAGCCTTAGGACAGGGGGATCCCAAGACTCCTACGAGCAGTACTTC
TRBV5-4,TRBJ2-7,once,-,CASRKTGEHSYEQYF,TGTGCCAGCAGGAAGACGGGGGAGCACTCCTACGAGCAGTACTTC
TRBV14,TRBJ1-3,few,-,CASSQDQVRPIYF,TGTGCCAGCAGCCAAGATCAGGTCAGACCCATATATTTT
TRBV2,TRBJ2-3,-,-,CASRARSDTQYF,TGTGCCAGCAGGGCTCGCTCAGATACGCAGTATTTT
TRBV6-1,TRBJ2-3,-,TRBD2,CASSEIISGGGTDTQYF,TGTGCCAGCAGTGAGATTATAAGCGGGGGAGGCACAGATACGCAGTATTTT
TRBV6-5,TRBJ2-7,-,-,CASSSVGSSYEQYF,TGTGCCAGCAGTTCGGTAGGGAGCTCCTACGAGCAGTACTTC
TRBV10-3,TRBJ1-1,-,-,CAISEPDGLSGGPGHTEAFF,TGTGCCATCAGTGAGCCGGACGGCCTCTCCGGGGGGCCGGGGCACACTGAAGCTTTCTTT
TRBV10-1,TRBJ2-7,-,-,CASSEGGGVSYEQYF,TGCGCCAGCAGTGAGGGGGGCGGCGTCTCCTACGAGCAGTACTTC
TRBV9,TRBJ2-5,-,-,CASSVEARHRETQYF,TGTGCCAGCAGCGTAGAGGCCAGACACCGGGAGACCCAGTACTTC
TRBV25-1,TRBJ1-5,-,-,CASSDSRGRVDQPQHF,TGTGCCAGCAGTGATTCCCGGGGGAGGGTCGATCAGCCCCAGCATTTT
TRBV5-4,TRBJ2-4,-,TRBD1,CASSPGGAAKNIQYF,TGTGCCAGCAGCCCAGGGGGAGCGGCCAAAAACATTCAGTACTTC
TRBV28,TRBJ2-6,-,TRBD2,CASTVAGAGANVLTF,TGTGCCAGCACCGTAGCGGGGGCTGGGGCCAACGTCCTGACTTTC
TRBV2,TRBJ2-7,once,TRBD1,CASRGTGNTYEQYF,TGTGCCAGCAGGGGGACAGGGAATACCTACGAGCAGTACTTC
TRBV5-1,TRBJ1-4,-,-,CASSLVTGMDEKLFF,TGCGCCAGCAGCTTGGTAACCGGGATGGATGAAAAACTGTTTTTT
TRBV6-5,TRBJ2-7,-,-,CASGRGYEQYF,TGTGCCAGCGGAAGGGGCTACGAGCAGTACTTC
TRBV5-1,TRBJ1-6,-,-,CASSEVRVGNSPLHF,TGCGCCAGCAGCGAAGTCAGGGTAGGCAATTCACCCCTCCACTTT
TRBV6-6,TRBJ1-1,-,-,CASSSRVNTEAFF,TGTGCCAGCTCTTCGAGGGTAAACACTGAAGCTTTCTTT
TRBV7-8,TRBJ1-2,once,-,CASSTRTAGYTF,TGTGCCAGCAGCACCCGGACAGCTGGCTACACCTTC